The entry below describes one T cell receptor beta chain. The antigen is unknown. UMI-labeled 5' RACE TRB cDNA libraries were prepared from the cells. Reprocessing the 5' RACE reads, TCRdb reports a single entry for every CDR3 protein and omits DNA. The sample has around 66,000 distinct CDR3 sequences. CDR1 is SEHNR and CDR2 is FQNEAQ in the germline V gene (reference sequence). This CDR3 is 18 amino acids long. All CD8+ T cell subsets were sorted in triplicate at fewer than 350,000 cells each. These data are taken from a study of CXCR3-negative and CXCR3-positive naive CD8 T cells. Study outcomes and limitations: Higher TRB CDR3 hydrophobicity marked CXCR3-positive naive cells relative to CXCR3-negative naive cells.

The material sequenced was naive CXCR3+ CD8+ T cells from blood. The subset: CD45RO-CCR7+CD27+CD95- naive CD8+ T cells expressing CXCR3 (TNR3+). The chain recombines TRBV7-9 with TRBJ2-2; TCRdb outputs TRBD1, but without DNA this stays unchecked. The origin of this receptor is a human donor in good health. Some clones in this sample may be carry-over from other donors' samples. The CDR3 protein is CASSLWDRGAGATGELFF.